The next 25 T cell receptor beta chains were all read from a single sample in a study of CD8+ T cells in alopecia areata. RNA extraction and reverse transcription yielded cDNA as sequencing template. Data came from immunoSEQ multiplex PCR; TCRdb stores just in-frame clones and leaves some out. The sample consists of about 210,000 clones, approximately 72% of them appearing once. Regarding treatment: oral pan-JAK inhibitor, 5-10 mg twice daily. Sample: CD4+ T cells sorted from blood, taken at week 44, from a patient treated with tofacitinib. Source of these receptors: a human donor with alopecia areata.

This clone was recorded only once. This rearrangement joins TRBV29-1 to TRBJ1-4, with D perhaps TRBD1 (6 bases). The germline gives CDR1 SQVTM, CDR2 ANQGSEA. Trimming removed 6 bases from V and 7 bases from J, with 15 bases in between. The CDR3 runs to 13 residues. This CDR3 reads CSVSETGVEKLFF. CDR3 DNA: TGCAGCGTCTCTGAGACAGGCGTTGAAAAACTGTTTTTT. Drawing the rest from reference TRBV29-1 and TRBJ1-4, the complete variable domain is SAVISQKPSRDICQRGTSLTIQCQVDSQVTMMFWYRQQPGQSLTLIATANQGSEATYESGFVIDKFPISRPNLTFSTLTVSNMSPEDSSIYLCSVSETGVEKLFFGSGTQLSVL.

This chain connects TRBV30 to TRBJ1-5, with D tentatively TRBD1 (6 bases). The CDR3 contains 14 residues. Germline loops: CDR1 GTSNPN, CDR2 SVGIG (reference sequence). Trimming shortened V by 2 bases and J by 8 bases, and 16 bases separated the two germline ends. Written as DNA, the CDR3 is TGTGCCTGGAGTTGGAACGGGGGCTCGGAGCCCCAGCATTTT. Its translation: CAWSWNGGSEPQHF.

The J gene is TRBJ1-2, the V gene TRBV2, with 8 bases matching TRBD1. The CDR3 extends over 15 amino acids. The V and J ends lost 6 bases and 6 bases, in that order; junction bases with no gene match: 12. The germline CDR1 and CDR2 sequences are SNHLY and FYNNEI. The CDR3 DNA reads as TGTGCCAGCAGCGTGACAGGGGTTTCGAACCATGGCTACACCTTC. The encoded protein is CASSVTGVSNHGYTF.

The V and J genes are TRBV4-3 and TRBJ2-1; D remains unclear. The CDR3 extends over 15 amino acids. From germline, CDR1 is LGHNA and CDR2 YSLEER. V was trimmed by 4 bases and J by 0 bases, leaving 10 bases between them. The CDR3, as DNA: TGCGCCAGCAGCCGAGCGCGACACTCCTACAATGAGCAGTTCTTC. As protein: CASSRARHSYNEQFF.

The V gene is TRBV7-9, the J gene TRBJ1-2; D gene ambiguous. The CDR3 sequence is 14 residues long. Deletions cut 2 bases from V and 2 bases from J, with 9 bases between. Germline V lookup: CDR1 SEHNR, CDR2 FQNEAQ (reference sequence). This CDR3 is CASSLTSDNYGYTF. The DNA of the CDR3 is TGTGCCAGCAGCTTAACCTCAGACAACTATGGCTACACCTTC.

The chain uses TRBV4-3 and TRBJ2-3; D could derive from TRBD1 or TRBD2 (5 bases each). Per the germline V gene, CDR1 is LGHNA and CDR2 is YSLEER. This CDR3 is 15 amino acids long. V was cut by 4 bases and J by 6 bases, with 17 bases left in between. CDR3: CASSLSRGADDTQYF. The DNA of the CDR3 is TGCGCCAGCAGCCTATCCCGGGGCGCGGATGATACGCAGTATTTT.

This clone was observed a few times. The chain combines TRBV19 with TRBJ2-1, with 7 bases identical to TRBD1. This CDR3 is 15 amino acids long. The junction had 8 bases not matched to a gene; V was cut back by 5 bases and J by 4 bases. CDR1 is LNHDA, CDR2 SQIVND, per germline (reference sequence). The CDR3 bases are TGTGCCAGTAGTTCATCCGGGACAGAGTACAATGAGCAGTTCTTC. Translating gives CASSSSGTEYNEQFF.

The rearrangement links TRBV28 to TRBJ1-5; the D is unclear. Trimming stripped 3 bases from V and 4 bases from J, with 4 bases between. The CDR3 has 12 amino acids. CDR1 and CDR2 from the germline V gene are MDHEN and SYDVKM. CDR3 nucleotides: TGTGCCAGCAGTTTTGGGAATCAGCCCCAGCATTTT. It is translated as CASSFGNQPQHF.

The gene calls are TRBV30 and TRBJ1-4; TRBD1 is a possible D gene (5 bases). The CDR3 consists of 15 residues. Germline V gene data show CDR1 as GTSNPN and CDR2 as SVGIG (reference sequence). The V and J ends lost 2 bases and 3 bases respectively, with 13 bases between them. The CDR3 DNA sequence: TGTGCCTGGAGTCCAGACCGGGGGGCTAATGAAAAACTGTTTTTT. It encodes CAWSPDRGANEKLFF.

This chain connects TRBV29-1 to TRBJ2-3, with 9 bases that match TRBD2. Unmatched junction bases numbered 10, after V lost 7 bases and J lost 2 bases. CDR3 size: 15 residues. CDR1 is SQVTM, CDR2 ANQGSEA, per germline. This CDR3 reads CSADGASGNTDTQYF. Written as DNA, the CDR3 is TGCAGCGCCGATGGGGCTAGCGGGAACACAGATACGCAGTATTTT.

The V and J genes are TRBV18 and TRBJ2-7; 9 bases fit TRBD1. CDR3 size: 15 residues. CDR1 and CDR2 (germline): KGHSH, LQKENI. V shed 0 bases, J shed 2 bases, and the junction held 2 bases outside the gene matches. CDR3 sequence (DNA): TGTGCCAGCTCACCACCGGGACAGGGAACCTACGAGCAGTACTTC. Protein product: CASSPPGQGTYEQYF.

In this sample, this clone turned up a few times. The rearrangement uses TRBV2 and TRBJ2-5; possible D gene TRBD2, 5 bases. V was cut by 7 bases and J by 7 bases, with 19 bases left in between. CDR3 length: 14 residues. Germline V lookup: CDR1 SNHLY, CDR2 FYNNEI. The CDR3 nucleotides read TGTGCCAGCACCGAGGGAGCCCGGGGAATGACCCAGTACTTC. Its protein is CASTEGARGMTQYF.

This clone was counted only a few times. The rearrangement links TRBV11-2 to TRBJ1-2; 7 bases fit TRBD1. V trimming: 5 bases; J trimming: 4 bases; junction bases outside the gene matches: 7. This CDR3 is 14 amino acids long. CDR1 and CDR2 (germline): SGHAT, FQNNGV. CDR3 nucleotide sequence: TGTGCCAGCAGCCCCATACGGGACAGCTATGGCTACACCTTC. Protein product: CASSPIRDSYGYTF.

This chain connects TRBV30 to TRBJ2-4; the D gene is possibly TRBD1 (6 bases). The CDR3 consists of 14 residues. Germline loops: CDR1 GTSNPN, CDR2 SVGIG (reference sequence). The V end lost 7 bases, the J end lost 3 bases, and 16 bases lay between the germline ends. The CDR3 is CAFIGGSGKNIQYF. CDR3 sequence (DNA): TGTGCCTTCATAGGGGGAAGCGGCAAAAACATTCAGTACTTC.

The chain links TRBV7-2 to TRBJ1-1; 8 positions agree with TRBD1. CDR1 is SGHTA, CDR2 FQGNSA, per germline. CDR3 length equals 15 residues. With 5 bases clipped from V and 1 base from J, the junction kept 6 bases outside the gene matches. The DNA of the CDR3 is TGTGCCAGCAGCACCCAGGGGGCGGGGAACACTGAAGCTTTCTTT. Translation: CASSTQGAGNTEAFF.

This clone was counted only a few times. V usage is TRBV29-1 and J usage is TRBJ2-3, with 10 bases aligning to TRBD2. This CDR3 has 15 residues. V was clipped by 6 bases and J by 1 base; unmatched bases: 7. Germline assignment: CDR1 SQVTM and CDR2 ANQGSEA. CDR3 in amino acids: CSVEYTSGGTDTQYF. For the CDR3, the DNA is TGCAGCGTCGAATATACTAGCGGGGGCACAGATACGCAGTATTTT.

The rearrangement links TRBV30 to TRBJ2-7, with a tentative D call TRBD2 (5 bases). Trimming pared 4 bases from V and 4 bases from J, leaving 29 bases between. Germline-derived CDR1 and CDR2 are GTSNPN and SVGIG (reference sequence). The CDR3 contains 18 residues. The CDR3 region is CAWTTPGQAGSREYEQYF. CDR3 DNA sequence: TGTGCCTGGACGACACCCGGTCAGGCGGGCAGTCGGGAATACGAGCAGTACTTC.

This clone turned up a few times. The chain carries TRBV29-1 and TRBJ1-2; a weak D match, TRBD1 (6 bases). CDR1 is SQVTM and CDR2 is ANQGSEA in the germline V gene. The CDR3 contains 13 residues. Trimming cost V 4 bases and J 1 base, with 10 bases left between them. The chain's CDR3 is CSVAAGDNYGYTF. CDR3 nucleotides: TGCAGCGTTGCGGCAGGGGATAACTATGGCTACACCTTC.

There are many counts of this clone. DNA for the CDR3: TGTGCCAGCAGTGAAGCGCAGGGATGGACCGGGGAGCTGTTTTTT. Protein sequence: CASSEAQGWTGELFF. The V gene is TRBV2, the J gene TRBJ2-2, with D possibly TRBD1 on 5 matching bases. The germline V gene encodes CDR1 SNHLY and CDR2 FYNNEI. The CDR3 loop spans 15 amino acids. With 0 bases removed from V and 5 bases from J, the gap between germline ends came to 10 bases.

V is TRBV2 and J is TRBJ2-2; the D gene is possibly TRBD1 (6 bases). The CDR3 loop spans 15 amino acids. Germline CDR1 is SNHLY and CDR2 is FYNNEI. V lost 10 bases, J lost 4 bases, and 19 bases lay in between. CDR3 nucleotide sequence: TGTGCCACCACCATCCAAGGGGGTACCACCGGGGAGCTGTTTTTT. It codes for CATTIQGGTTGELFF.

The chain uses TRBV7-3 and TRBJ1-1, with D unresolved. Per germline, CDR1 SGHTA and CDR2 FQGTGA. Deletions cut 2 bases from V and 2 bases from J, with 6 bases between. CDR3 length equals 13 residues. This chain's CDR3 is CASSLLQNTEAFF. The CDR3 DNA sequence: TGTGCCAGCAGCTTATTACAAAACACTGAAGCTTTCTTT.

The gene calls are TRBV30 and TRBJ1-4, with D unclear. Germline V gives CDR1 GTSNPN, CDR2 SVGIG (reference sequence). Trimming took off 3 bases at V and 8 bases at J, with 16 bases between the two ends. The CDR3 is made up of 14 amino acids. In nucleotides, the CDR3 is TGTGCCTGGAGACTGACATCCAGAGGAGAAAAACTGTTTTTT. It yields the protein CAWRLTSRGEKLFF.

The chain has TRBV9 and TRBJ1-1, with 8 bases aligning to TRBD1. Trimming at V came to 4 bases and at J to 1 base, leaving 6 bases not matched to a gene. CDR3 length: 15 residues. The germline CDR1 and CDR2 sequences are SGDLS and YYNGEE. Here the CDR3 reads CASSPQGGWNTEAFF. CDR3 DNA: TGTGCCAGCAGCCCACAGGGGGGATGGAACACTGAAGCTTTCTTT. Variable domain in full (rest from reference TRBV9 and TRBJ1-1): DSGVTQTPKHLITATGQRVTLRCSPRSGDLSVYWYQQSLDQGLQFLIQYYNGEERAKGNILERFSAQQFPDLHSELNLSSLELGDSALYFCASSPQGGWNTEAFFGQGTRLTVV.

In its sample, this clone was seen a few times. In DNA form, the CDR3 reads TGCAGCGTTGCGGAACTTGAGAAACTGTTTTTT. This encodes CSVAELEKLFF. This chain links TRBV29-1 with TRBJ1-4; D unclear. Deletions cut 4 bases from V and 11 bases from J, with 11 bases between. This CDR3 region has 11 residues. Germline V gene lookup returns CDR1 SQVTM and CDR2 ANQGSEA.

This sequence joins TRBV10-3 and TRBJ1-2; D not resolved. Germline V gene lookup returns CDR1 ENHRY and CDR2 SYGVKD. Trimming cost V 6 bases and J 8 bases, with 10 bases left between them. The CDR3 consists of 11 residues. Written as DNA, the CDR3 is TGTGCCATCAGGGCTAGCAGGGGCTACACCTTC. Its protein is CAIRASRGYTF.